Listed below are T cell receptor beta chains from one sample, sequenced in a study of shared clonotypes between healthy human individuals. Assay used: immunoSEQ multiplex PCR; TCRdb lists only in-frame clones, some missing. Of about 610,000 clones listed, approximately 96% are singletons. The source material was naive CD8+ T cells sorted from blood. The receptors here all came from a woman under 40 in good health. Each CDR3 is given with its conserved first and last residue. D genes are given only for firm matches. Size is stated for part of the rows, as once, few or many counts, or as a class when the clone is expanded.

J: TRBJ2-5; size: once; V: TRBV5-1; D: NA; CDR3: CASSLGTALQETQYF; DNA: TGCGCCAGCAGCTTGGGCACAGCATTACAAGAGACCCAGTACTTC
J: TRBJ2-7; size: NA; V: TRBV7-7; D: NA; CDR3: CASSLNQTDPYEQYF; DNA: TGTGCCAGCAGCTTAAACCAGACGGATCCCTACGAGCAGTACTTC
J: TRBJ2-7; size: NA; V: TRBV4-1; D: TRBD2; CDR3: CASSQDLAGGPHEQYF; DNA: TGCGCCAGCAGCCAAGACTTAGCGGGAGGGCCCCACGAGCAGTACTTC
J: TRBJ2-2; size: NA; V: TRBV5-1; D: NA; CDR3: CASSWDGRNTGELFF; DNA: TGCGCCAGCAGCTGGGACGGAAGGAACACCGGGGAGCTGTTTTTT
J: TRBJ2-3; size: NA; V: TRBV5-6; D: NA; CDR3: CASSPDSTDTQYF; DNA: TGTGCCAGCAGTCCTGACAGCACAGATACGCAGTATTTT
J: TRBJ2-7; size: NA; V: TRBV10-3; D: TRBD1; CDR3: CAIRGTDSYEQYF; DNA: TGTGCCATCAGGGGGACAGACTCCTACGAGCAGTACTTC
J: TRBJ2-7; size: NA; V: TRBV28; D: TRBD2; CDR3: CASSFARERDYEQYF; DNA: TGTGCCAGCAGTTTCGCGCGGGAGAGAGACTACGAGCAGTACTTC
J: TRBJ1-5; size: NA; V: TRBV2; D: NA; CDR3: CASSRGDQPQHF; DNA: TGTGCCAGCAGTAGAGGGGATCAGCCCCAGCATTTT
J: TRBJ2-7; size: NA; V: TRBV7-9; D: TRBD2; CDR3: CASSSGGAGEQYF; DNA: TGTGCCAGCAGCTCCGGGGGGGCCGGCGAGCAGTACTTC
J: TRBJ2-1; size: once; V: TRBV19; D: NA; CDR3: CASSKGYNEQFF; DNA: TGTGCCAGTAGTAAGGGCTACAATGAGCAGTTCTTC
J: TRBJ2-7; size: NA; V: TRBV5-6; D: NA; CDR3: CASSLLSEQYF; DNA: TGTGCCAGCAGCTTGTTGAGCGAGCAGTACTTC
J: TRBJ2-1; size: NA; V: TRBV4-1; D: TRBD2; CDR3: CASSQDAGGPSGLAYNEQFF; DNA: TGCGCCAGCAGCCAAGATGCGGGAGGGCCCTCGGGGCTGGCTTACAATGAGCAGTTCTTC
J: TRBJ2-5; size: NA; V: TRBV6-6; D: TRBD2; CDR3: CASSYSGRGETQYF; DNA: TGTGCCAGCAGTTACAGCGGGAGAGGGGAGACCCAGTACTTC
J: TRBJ2-1; size: NA; V: TRBV28; D: TRBD2; CDR3: CASSFGSREGGNEQFF; DNA: TGTGCCAGCAGTTTCGGATCACGGGAGGGGGGGAATGAGCAGTTCTTC
J: TRBJ2-1; size: NA; V: TRBV25-1; D: NA; CDR3: CASSEGTGFDEQFF; DNA: TGTGCCAGCAGTGAAGGCACAGGGTTCGATGAGCAGTTCTTC
J: TRBJ2-1; size: once; V: TRBV4-1; D: TRBD2; CDR3: CASSLLAGETQFF; DNA: TGCGCCAGCAGCCTTTTAGCGGGAGAAACGCAGTTCTTC
J: TRBJ1-5; size: NA; V: TRBV9; D: NA; CDR3: CASSVTGTNNQPQHF; DNA: TGTGCCAGCAGCGTTACCGGGACAAACAATCAGCCCCAGCATTTT
J: TRBJ2-2; size: NA; V: TRBV9; D: TRBD2; CDR3: CASSLAGGPSGELFF; DNA: TGTGCCAGCAGCCTAGCGGGAGGGCCGAGCGGGGAGCTGTTTTTT
J: TRBJ1-1; size: NA; V: TRBV28; D: NA; CDR3: CASSSAGPYPNTEAFF; DNA: TGTGCCAGCAGTTCAGCCGGGCCATATCCCAACACTGAAGCTTTCTTT
J: TRBJ2-5; size: NA; V: TRBV28; D: TRBD1; CDR3: CASSFRDSLQETQYF; DNA: TGTGCCAGCAGTTTCCGGGACAGCCTCCAAGAGACCCAGTACTTC
J: TRBJ1-5; size: NA; V: TRBV7-9; D: NA; CDR3: CASSLGRTVSGHQPQHF; DNA: TGTGCCAGCAGCTTGGGTCGGACAGTAAGCGGGCATCAGCCCCAGCATTTT
J: TRBJ2-1; size: NA; V: TRBV13; D: TRBD2; CDR3: CASSFGTSGSLSDEQFF; DNA: TGTGCCAGCAGCTTCGGGACTAGCGGGAGTTTATCGGATGAGCAGTTCTTC
J: TRBJ2-1; size: NA; V: TRBV6-4; D: TRBD2; CDR3: CASSEFGGDYNEQFF; DNA: TGTGCCAGCAGTGAATTCGGGGGGGACTACAATGAGCAGTTCTTC
J: TRBJ2-7; size: NA; V: TRBV2; D: TRBD2; CDR3: CASSPPGRTSGRNEQYF; DNA: TGTGCCAGCTCGCCCCCTGGGCGTACTAGCGGGAGGAACGAGCAGTACTTC
J: TRBJ1-1; size: once; V: TRBV27; D: TRBD1; CDR3: CASNTAGGGGTEAFF; DNA: TGTGCCAGCAACACCGCAGGGGGCGGAGGCACTGAAGCTTTCTTT
J: TRBJ2-1; size: once; V: TRBV5-6; D: NA; CDR3: CASSVPLESGNEQFF; DNA: TGTGCCAGCAGCGTCCCACTAGAGTCCGGCAATGAGCAGTTCTTC
J: TRBJ1-3; size: NA; V: TRBV4-1; D: NA; CDR3: CASSLRTVAAGNTIYF; DNA: TGCGCCAGCAGCCTTCGGACAGTAGCGGCTGGAAACACCATATATTTT
J: TRBJ2-4; size: NA; V: TRBV2; D: NA; CDR3: CASSEGAGLAKNIQYF; DNA: TGTGCCAGCAGTGAGGGGGCAGGGTTAGCCAAAAACATTCAGTACTTC
J: TRBJ2-7; size: once; V: TRBV12-5; D: NA; CDR3: CASGLPAPVAWGDSYEQYF; DNA: TGTGCTAGTGGTTTGCCCGCGCCCGTCGCCTGGGGGGACTCCTACGAGCAGTACTTC
J: TRBJ2-7; size: NA; V: TRBV10-2; D: NA; CDR3: CASTDQGLGLTQYF; DNA: TGCGCCAGCACCGACCAAGGCCTCGGGCTCACACAGTACTTC
J: TRBJ2-3; size: NA; V: TRBV14; D: NA; CDR3: CASSQEGSLGFTDTQYF; DNA: TGTGCCAGCAGCCAAGAAGGGAGTCTAGGATTCACAGATACGCAGTATTTT
J: TRBJ2-7; size: NA; V: TRBV7-2; D: TRBD1; CDR3: CASSLVGQGDYEQYF; DNA: TGTGCCAGCAGCTTAGTGGGACAGGGGGACTACGAGCAGTACTTC
J: TRBJ2-7; size: NA; V: TRBV12-5; D: TRBD1; CDR3: CASGLGTGNEQYF; DNA: TGTGCTAGTGGTTTGGGGACAGGGAACGAGCAGTACTTC
J: TRBJ2-1; size: NA; V: TRBV28; D: TRBD2; CDR3: CASSFLAGVRDEQFF; DNA: TGTGCCAGCAGTTTTCTCGCGGGAGTCCGCGATGAGCAGTTCTTC
J: TRBJ2-7; size: NA; V: TRBV7-7; D: NA; CDR3: CASSLAESYEQYF; DNA: TGTGCCAGCAGCTTAGCGGAGTCCTACGAGCAGTACTTC